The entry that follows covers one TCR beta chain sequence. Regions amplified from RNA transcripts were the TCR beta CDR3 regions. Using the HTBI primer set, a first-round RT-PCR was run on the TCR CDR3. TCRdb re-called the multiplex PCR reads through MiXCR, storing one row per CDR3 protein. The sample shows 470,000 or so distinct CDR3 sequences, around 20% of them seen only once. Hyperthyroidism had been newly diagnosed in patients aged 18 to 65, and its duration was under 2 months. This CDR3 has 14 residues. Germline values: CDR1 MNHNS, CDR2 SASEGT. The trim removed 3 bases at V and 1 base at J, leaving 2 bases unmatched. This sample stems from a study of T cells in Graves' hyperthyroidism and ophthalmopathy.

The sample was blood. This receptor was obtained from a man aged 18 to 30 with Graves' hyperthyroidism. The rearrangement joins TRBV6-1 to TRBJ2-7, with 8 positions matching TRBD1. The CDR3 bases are TGTGCCAGCAGTGACAGGACAGGGTCCTACGAGCAGTACTTC. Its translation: CASSDRTGSYEQYF.